Presented here are 4 T cell receptor beta chains from one specimen sequenced in a study of blood T cell repertoires in COVID-19. This table comes from immunoSEQ multiplex PCR, and its TCRdb copy is limited to in-frame clones, with some not included. Among around 190,000 clones listed, around four fifths were seen once. The sample consisted of peripheral blood. Receptor source: a woman in her sixties or seventies with COVID-19, enrolled during active disease.

This chain links TRBV5-4 with TRBJ2-3; TRBD1 aligns across 8 bases. Germline CDR1 SGHNT, CDR2 YYREEE (reference sequence). The CDR3 runs to 15 residues. V lost 4 bases and J lost 0; bases outside the gene matches: 4. The CDR3 region is CASSPWTGSTDTQYF. The CDR3 DNA is TGTGCCAGCAGCCCCTGGACAGGGAGCACAGATACGCAGTATTTT.

The V gene is TRBV28, the J gene TRBJ1-5, with D possibly matching TRBD1 (5 bases). The germline gives CDR1 MDHEN, CDR2 SYDVKM. Trimming cost V 9 bases and J 1 base, with 13 bases left between them. The CDR3 has 14 amino acids. Here the CDR3 reads CASKQAISNQPQHF. CDR3 nucleotide sequence: TGTGCCAGTAAACAGGCGATAAGCAATCAGCCCCAGCATTTT.

This sequence joins TRBV7-2 and TRBJ2-2; D gene ambiguous. This CDR3 contains 12 residues. The V end was cut by 5 bases, the J end by 7 bases, with 8 bases between. The germline gives CDR1 SGHTA, CDR2 FQGNSA. Here the CDR3 reads CASSPIVGELFF. CDR3 coding DNA: TGTGCCAGCAGCCCCATTGTCGGGGAGCTGTTTTTT. The full variable domain, its missing parts supplied by reference TRBV7-2 and TRBJ2-2, is GAGVSQSPSNKVTEKGKDVELRCDPISGHTALYWYRQSLGQGLEFLIYFQGNSAPDKSGLPSDRFSAERTGGSVSTLTIQRTQQEDSAVYLCASSPIVGELFFGEGSRLTVL.

This clone was seen just once. The chain couples TRBV29-1 to TRBJ1-2, with D perhaps TRBD1 (6 bases). The CDR3 runs to 12 residues. V gave up 6 bases and J gave up 7 bases, with 15 bases separating them. Germline CDR1 and CDR2: SQVTM and ANQGSEA. CDR3 protein: CSVLDRLGGYTF. CDR3 nucleotides: TGCAGCGTCCTAGACAGGTTGGGTGGCTACACCTTC.